This TCR beta chain is drawn from a study of shared clonotypes between healthy human individuals. Germline lookup yields CDR1 SNHLY and CDR2 FYNNEI. CDR3 length equals 13 residues. Trimming removed 3 bases from V and 7 bases from J, with 10 bases in between. Measured with immunoSEQ multiplex PCR; TCRdb has only the in-frame clones, and not every one. The sample lists millions of clones, just over 90% occurring once. This clone was found a few times. The TCR originated in a man aged 18-30 years in good health. Source material: naive CD4+ T cells sorted from blood. Subset noted: CD45RA+ positively selected. This chain joins TRBV2 and TRBJ1-5; possible D gene TRBD1, 5 bases. CDR3 sequence reads: CASSEAGRQPQHF. The DNA for the CDR3 is TGTGCCAGCAGTGAGGCAGGGCGGCAGCCCCAGCATTTT. Supplemented by reference TRBV2 and TRBJ1-5, the full variable domain reads EPEVTQTPSHQVTQMGQEVILRCVPISNHLYFYWYRQILGQKVEFLVSFYNNEISEKSEIFDDQFSVERPDGSNFTLKIRSTKLEDSAMYFCASSEAGRQPQHFGDGTRLSIL.